This T cell receptor beta chain was found in a study of cytomegalovirus exposure and HLA in healthy donors (dated by TCRdb to the late 2010s). About the study as a whole: According to an earlier analysis of 450 to 650 of the donors, about 179 million T cells yielded approximately 120 million unique TCR beta sequences and about 300 Gb of sequence data. An early release that covered about 600 HLA-typed donors contained about 300 gigabases of sequencing data and 75 million to 100 million unique TCR sequences. Of the roughly 400 genotyped donors, over 70% fell in the genetic ancestry cluster associated with self-reported Caucasian donors. The study aimed to test whether signatures of past pathogen exposure could be identified by cataloging public T cell receptors. The T cell repertoires of around 670 subjects were profiled by immunosequencing and related to cytomegalovirus serostatus. A separate validation cohort of approximately 130 different subjects was used in addition to the 666-subject first cohort. High-throughput TCR immunosequencing, statistical association of individual TCRs with disease status, and machine learning were combined to predict cytomegalovirus infection status. A later analysis re-analyzed previously published TCR beta repertoires from 500 to 700 donors and added high-resolution HLA genotyping to study TCR occurrence patterns. In the later analysis, no new phenotypic data were used to find candidate immune exposures; instead, reliance was placed on TCR beta sequences and their occurrence across donors. An earlier analysis of around 640 of the donors used high-throughput TCR beta sequencing to judge whether each TCR beta V gene segment behaved as functional or pseudogenic. Donor age, sex, ethnicity and CMV serostatus were collected together with the repertoire data. Genome-wide SNP genotypes for about three fifths of the 666 donors were used in a later genetic analysis, which treated that subset as a discovery cohort. Every discovery cohort repertoire had been produced on one sequencing platform. HLA typing included class I and class II loci at four-digit resolution. Typing coverage varied by locus: roughly 620-640 donors for A, B, C, DRB1 and DQB1; 500 to 550 for DQA1; around 610 for DPA1; more than 450 for DPB1. Several DR-DQ haplotypes were treated as single units for association and clustering because of strong linkage in the cohort. Across approximately 420 genotyped donors of the cohort, an average of approximately 240,000 unique TCR beta nucleotide sequences per donor were sequenced, and 15% to 20% of those sequences were non-productive.

The cohort comprised more than 550 healthy bone marrow donors. All cohort members were sampled while nominally healthy, although unrecorded immune exposures were likely present. The donor tested CMV seronegative, placing the donor among the 350 or so seronegative members of the cohort. Each donor provided a peripheral blood sample, and peripheral blood mononuclear cells were used for TCR beta sequencing. The Qiagen DNeasy Blood Extraction Kit was used to extract genomic DNA from the blood cell samples. About this clone: The antigen it binds to is not known. No base quality information exists; no much larger clone differs at one position.

The library was produced with the immunoSEQ multiplex PCR assay. For the multiplex PCR, a mixture combining 60 forward primers for TCR Vbeta segments and 13 reverse primers for TCR Jbeta segments was used. The CDR3 region of rearranged TCR beta genes was amplified from genomic DNA with a multiplex PCR assay. The amplified TCR beta libraries were sequenced on the Illumina HiSeq System as 87-base-pair reads. The published analysis was carried out like this. Across the 500 to 700 repertoires, a later analysis counted tens of millions of unique TCR beta chains, 9.5 million to 12 million of which were shared by at least two donors. Raw reads were error-corrected and collapsed into unique sequences by a nearest-neighbor algorithm in which closely related sequences were merged to remove PCR and sequencing errors. V, D and J gene segments were assigned by aligning CDR3 sequences to IMGT reference sequences. Each retained sequence needed at least a six-nucleotide match to both a V gene segment and a J gene segment. A rearrangement counted as productive if the CDR3 had no stop codons and remained in frame with V and J, and every other rearrangement counted as non-productive. CDR3 was defined by IMGT convention, running from the second conserved V-encoded cysteine to the conserved J-encoded phenylalanine. Sequences without an unambiguous match to a single V gene segment were excluded from the earlier analysis of approximately 560 of the donors. In an earlier analysis of several hundred of the donors, V segments were called functional above 56.7% productive rearrangements and were called segregating when the between-donor standard deviation exceeded 5%. To diagnose cytomegalovirus status from the catalog of TCR beta chain sequences, a statistical classification framework was built. A later analysis assigned V and J genes by comparing TCR nucleotide sequences with IMGT/GENE-DB human TR gene sequences. Using the TCRdist pipeline, a later analysis assigned CDR3 sequences along with most-parsimonious VDJ recombination scenarios. In a later analysis, each TCR beta chain was defined by its CDR3 amino acid sequence together with its V-gene family, and reads without a unique V-gene family were excluded. A later analysis removed 592 highly shared, low-generation-probability nucleotide sequences to deal with suspected cross-contamination and a sequencing artifact. In a later analysis, a clonal expansion index was calculated for each public chain from normalized within-repertoire ranks of inferred template counts. In a later analysis, generation probabilities were computed using a VDJ recombination model fitted to out-of-frame rearrangements, and the results were checked against IGoR. A later analysis scored TCR-TCR, TCR-HLA and TCR-CMV co-occurrence with hypergeometric tests, applying a repertoire-size bias correction to TCR pairs. A later analysis estimated false discovery rates by permuting HLA or CMV assignments 20 times. In a later analysis, co-occurring TCRs were grouped using DBSCAN, and TCRdist sequence similarity was added for clustering within HLA-allele-positive subsets. Repertoires with fewer than 30,000 or more than 120,000 public chains, plus five repertoires with anomalous nucleotide sharing, were excluded from co-occurrence clustering. Not all clones reach the TCRdb copy of this immuneACCESS table, which keeps in-frame sequences only. Checked studies attribute under half of the gap to unresolved V genes and leave the rest unexplained. V, J and clone size were drawn from that table, and D and trimming were deduced from the DNA. This sample is represented by 170,000 or so clones; about 80% of them were singletons. The biggest ten clones account for 4.8% of the sample.

Beyond this particular receptor, the publication reports: A further reported finding was that TCR beta sequences accurately predicted the HLA-A and HLA-B alleles for most subjects in the first cohort. HLA typing was unavailable for some donors at each locus, so association tests used only the typed subset. V-gene and J-gene trimming of TCR beta chains was associated with a missense DCLRE1C variant in a later genetic analysis, and the association was replicated in an independent cohort. In a later analysis, TCR association rates were found to vary across HLA loci, with the most associated TCRs seen for DRB1 alleles and the fewest for HLA-C alleles. The authors suggested that the approach could potentially be generalized to other disease states and immunological phenotypes. CMV serostatus was the only immune exposure information available for the cohort. Because counts were too low, roughly 17 rarely observed V segments, including chromosome 9 orphons, were left out of the earlier analysis of 587 of the donors. Most TCR sequences were observed very rarely across donors, whereas some public TCRs were present in many individuals. In an earlier analysis of some 500 of the donors, most TCR beta V segments appeared in productive rearrangements about 90% or about 30% of the time, broadly matching IMGT annotations. Strong co-occurrence of HLA alleles, especially DR and DQ, made assigning TCR associations to individual alleles difficult. Only TCR beta chains were sequenced in this cohort, and the absence of alpha or paired-chain data limited detectable features. Some IMGT-functional V segments, including TRBV6-2 and TRBV6-3, could not be distinguished by the 87-base-pair reads and were therefore excluded. A cluster of highly shared sequence variants was judged likely to represent a technical artifact of the sequencing pipeline. Cytomegalovirus status was reported to be diagnosed by the classifier with high specificity and sensitivity in both the original and validation cohorts. A few of the identified cytomegalovirus-associated TCR beta chains were confirmed in vitro to be specific for cytomegalovirus antigens. In a later analysis, HLA-associated TCR beta chains showed more clonal expansion and lower generation probabilities than non-associated chains that were equally common. Correlated functional status among segregating V segments might reflect linkage disequilibrium, but an unknown experimental factor could not be ruled out. According to a later analysis, parvovirus B19, influenza, CMV and Epstein-Barr virus appeared linked to several top co-occurrence clusters. Specific HLA alleles were associated with 15,000 to 20,000 TCR beta sequences at a false discovery rate of 0.05 in a later analysis. Presence/absence analyses assumed roughly uniform sequencing depth across donors, an assumption that may not hold. A later genetic analysis reported fewer N-insertions in productive TCRs among donors in an Asian-associated ancestry cluster than the roughly 650-donor mean. The study gave a list of 150 to 200 TCR beta chains associated with cytomegalovirus. In a later analysis, most CMV-associated TCR beta chains were found to appear HLA-restricted, with HLA associations seemingly driven largely by CMV exposure.

The CDR3 holds 17 amino acids from the cysteine to the phenylalanine. Only CDR3 DNA is held: 51 bases, read in frame from base 1. Sequenced material: PBMCs. The receptor was isolated from a man between 18 and 29 years old in good health and CMV-seronegative. The chain links TRBV21-1 with TRBJ2-7; the table assigns TRBD1, which was not confirmed against the DNA. TRBV21-1 is annotated as a pseudogene. The CDR3 reads as follows: CASSKGGPGQGHLEQYF. The sequenced DNA is TGTGCCAGCAGCAAAGGGGGCCCGGGACAGGGGCATCTCGAGCAGTACTTC.